This TCR beta chain was recorded in a study of T-cell memory formation after mild COVID-19. Turning to the study itself: Across donors, TCR clusters were largely donor specific. The study's findings and limits: Clones that contracted from day 15 to 85 were balanced CD4/CD8, while later expanders leaned CD4+. Pre-infection memory showed some responding clones, and this suggested that cross-reactive memory joined. Contracting clones localized mainly to CM and EM when CD4+ and mainly to EMRA when CD8+.

Turning to this clonotype: The antigen is not known.

TCRdb redid the calling of the 5' RACE reads with MiXCR, one entry per CDR3 protein. The table shows approximately 450,000 distinct CDR3 sequences, with 15% to 20% occurring only once. Trimming took 5 bases from V and 5 from J, leaving 12 bases between them. CDR3 size: 14 residues. Germline V gene sequence: CDR1 LNHDA, CDR2 SQIVND (reference sequence). The sequence derives from an adult woman who had mild COVID-19 (a few samples of this study predate the infection). Cell type and time point are not known. The chain combines TRBV19 with TRBJ1-4; perhaps TRBD1 as D (6 bases). The sample consisted of PBMCs or a T cell subset sorted from them (not recorded which). The DNA for the CDR3 is TGTGCCAGTAGTTCCCGAGGGGGGAATGAAAAACTGTTTTTT. The encoded protein is CASSSRGGNEKLFF. The full variable domain, completed using reference TRBV19 and TRBJ1-4, is DGGITQSPKYLFRKEGQNVTLSCEQNLNHDAMYWYRQDPGQGLRLIYYSQIVNDFQKGDIAEGYSVSREKKESFPLTVTSAQKNPTAFYLCASSSRGGNEKLFFGSGTQLSVL.